This T cell receptor beta chain is drawn from a study of control samples from healthy donors and cancer patients. Some clones are missing from TCRdb's copy, which holds only in-frame ones; the method was immunoSEQ multiplex PCR. Among 45,000 to 60,000 clones, approximately 90% were seen once, and the ten largest hold roughly an eighth. J was trimmed by 0 bases and V by 3 bases; bases with no gene match: 11. Germline values: CDR1 MNHNS, CDR2 SASEGT. CDR3 size: 19 residues. This clone was seen only a few times. The V and J genes are TRBV6-1 and TRBJ2-2; 9 bases match TRBD2. The specimen sequenced was PBMCs. This clonotype was sampled from a man aged 55-75 years with head and neck cancer. The CDR3 is CASSDGGLALYANTGELFF. The CDR3 DNA reads as TGTGCCAGCAGTGACGGCGGACTAGCGCTTTACGCGAACACCGGGGAGCTGTTTTTT.